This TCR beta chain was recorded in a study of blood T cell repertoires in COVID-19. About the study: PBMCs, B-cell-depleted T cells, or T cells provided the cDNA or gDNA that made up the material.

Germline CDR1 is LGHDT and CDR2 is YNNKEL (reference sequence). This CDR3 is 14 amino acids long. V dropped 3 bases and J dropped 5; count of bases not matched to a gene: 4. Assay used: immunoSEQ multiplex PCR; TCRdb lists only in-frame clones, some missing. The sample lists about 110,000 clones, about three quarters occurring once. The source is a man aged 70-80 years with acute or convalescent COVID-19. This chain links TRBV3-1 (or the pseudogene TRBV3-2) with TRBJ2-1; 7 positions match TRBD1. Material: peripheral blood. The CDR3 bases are TGTGCCAGCAGCCATGACAGGGTTGACAATGAGCAGTTCTTC. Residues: CASSHDRVDNEQFF.